These 25 T cell receptor beta chains were all obtained from the same sample, sequenced in a study of human T cells and chemical hapten exposure. Unfractionated whole blood yielded total RNA. The library labeled individual cDNA molecules by adding unique molecular identifiers to them. TCRdb re-derived calls from the reads in MiXCR, one entry per CDR3 protein. Among around 120,000 distinct CDR3 sequences listed, over 6.5% were seen once. The sequenced material came from whole blood. The receptors come from a human donor in good health. Some clones in this sample may be carry-over from other donors' samples.

This clonotype has ten or more counts. J is TRBJ2-3 and V is TRBV7-8, with a weak D call TRBD1 (6 bases). The CDR3 runs to 15 residues. V lost 5 bases, J lost 5 bases, and 17 bases lay in between. CDR1 is SGHVS, CDR2 FQNEAQ, per germline. The CDR3 region is CASSAQGMGRDTQYF. CDR3 DNA sequence: TGTGCCAGCAGCGCACAGGGTATGGGGAGAGATACGCAGTATTTT.

The chain is built from TRBV10-2 and TRBJ2-1, with TRBD2 as a possible D gene (5 bases). V lost 9 bases and J lost 6, with 27 bases in between. CDR1 and CDR2 (germline): WSHSY, SAAADI. This CDR3 region has 17 residues. In DNA form, the CDR3 reads TGCGCCAGTATACGGGAAGGGAAAGGTCCCCGGGGCAATGAGCAGTTCTTC. Amino acids: CASIREGKGPRGNEQFF.

Only a few counts were recorded for this clonotype. This chain joins TRBV7-2 and TRBJ2-3, with TRBD2 matching 11 bases. The CDR3 is 18 residues long. The V gene's germline CDR1 is SGHTA and CDR2 FQGNSA. V trimming: 0 bases; J trimming: 11 bases; junction bases outside the gene matches: 16. The CDR3 coding sequence is TGTGCCAGCAGCTTAGCCCACTCGACTAGCGGGGCCTCCCGGGGGCAGTATTTT. Its translation: CASSLAHSTSGASRGQYF.

This clonotype was detected only a few times. This chain joins TRBV5-1 and TRBJ2-3; 10 nucleotides line up with TRBD1. V dropped 4 bases and J dropped 5; count of bases not matched to a gene: 4. Germline CDR1 reads SGHRS; CDR2 reads YFSETQ. This CDR3 spans 14 amino acids. In DNA form, the CDR3 reads TGCGCCAGCAGCCTCGACAGGGGGCGAGATACGCAGTATTTT. Residues: CASSLDRGRDTQYF.

The chain links TRBV30 to TRBJ1-2; D remains ambiguous. Germline V gives CDR1 GTSNPN, CDR2 SVGIG (reference sequence). The CDR3 has 16 residues. V lost 2 bases and J 5 bases, leaving 21 bases between the germline ends. CDR3 amino acids: CAWSWGGIPDRYGYTF. Here the CDR3 DNA reads TGTGCCTGGAGTTGGGGAGGGATACCCGACCGATATGGCTACACCTTC.

V is TRBV7-9 and J is TRBJ2-1, with a possible D match to TRBD1 (5 bases). This CDR3 has 15 residues. Germline CDR1 is SEHNR and CDR2 is FQNEAQ (reference sequence). V was trimmed by 4 bases and J by 0 bases, leaving 10 bases between them. The CDR3 sequence: CASSSRESSYNEQFF. As DNA, the CDR3 is TGTGCCAGCAGCTCCAGGGAAAGCTCCTACAATGAGCAGTTCTTC.

This clonotype was recorded at least ten times. The genes are TRBV5-5 and TRBJ2-7, with a possible D match to TRBD1 (7 bases). Germline CDR1 SGHKS, CDR2 YYEKEE (reference sequence). With 0 bases removed from V and 0 bases from J, the gap between germline ends came to 13 bases. The CDR3 sequence is 16 residues long. The CDR3 protein is CASSLAPGGGSYEQYF. The CDR3 DNA is TGTGCCAGCAGCTTGGCTCCAGGGGGAGGCTCCTACGAGCAGTACTTC.

V gene TRBV20-1 combines with J gene TRBJ1-1, with D perhaps TRBD1 (5 bases). Germline V lookup: CDR1 DFQATT, CDR2 SNEGSKA (reference sequence). The V end lost 3 bases, the J end lost 5 bases, and 16 bases lay between the germline ends. The CDR3 contains 14 residues. The CDR3 DNA is TGCAGTGCTAGCGGGGGAGATGTGAGTACTGAAGCTTTCTTT. Translation: CSASGGDVSTEAFF.

This clonotype was seen more than once but under ten times. V and J are TRBV6-1 and TRBJ2-7; maybe TRBD2 (6 bases). Germline loops: CDR1 MNHNS, CDR2 SASEGT. This CDR3 has 14 residues. V was clipped by 4 bases and J by 0 bases, with 10 bases between them. CDR3 bases: TGTGCCAGCAGTGTCACTAGCACCTCCTACGAGCAGTACTTC. The encoded protein is CASSVTSTSYEQYF.

This clonotype has just a few counts. The V gene is TRBV7-2, the J gene TRBJ2-2; D is possibly TRBD2 (5 bases). This CDR3 comprises 14 residues. Per germline, CDR1 SGHTA and CDR2 FQGNSA. Trimming removed 2 bases from V and 3 bases from J, with 7 bases in between. CDR3 region: CASSLRRDTGELFF. In DNA form, the CDR3 reads TGTGCCAGCAGCTTACGGCGGGACACCGGGGAGCTGTTTTTT.

In this sample, this clonotype turned up a few times. The chain uses TRBV29-1 and TRBJ2-3; no definite D call. The CDR3 runs to 13 residues. CDR1 is SQVTM, CDR2 ANQGSEA, per germline. V dropped 2 bases and J dropped 1 base, with 7 bases sitting between them. For the CDR3, the DNA is TGCAGCGTTGAAATGTCTGGCACAGATACGCAGTATTTT. As protein: CSVEMSGTDTQYF.

This clonotype was detected a few times. V is TRBV2 and J is TRBJ1-6; 12 positions match TRBD1. In germline, CDR1 is SNHLY, CDR2 FYNNEI. The CDR3 has 19 residues. V gave up 4 bases and J gave up 6 bases; unmatched junction bases: 13. DNA of the CDR3: TGTGCCAGCAGTGGGGGACAGGGGGCGACTGACGCTTCTAATTCACCCCTCCACTTT. Amino acid sequence: CASSGGQGATDASNSPLHF.

Only a few counts were recorded for this clonotype. This chain links TRBV6-2 or TRBV6-3 with TRBJ2-7, with D perhaps TRBD1 (6 bases). The length of the CDR3 is 11 residues. CDR1 is MNHEY, CDR2 SVGEGT, per germline. V was clipped by 5 bases and J by 5 bases, with 7 bases between them. The CDR3 DNA is TGTGCCAGCAGTACAGGGCACGAGCAGTACTTC. It specifies CASSTGHEQYF.

The chain is built from TRBV4-2 and TRBJ2-1; D is possibly TRBD1 or TRBD2 (5 bases each). The germline V gene has CDR1 LGHNA and CDR2 YNFKEQ. The CDR3 is made up of 14 amino acids. V was cut by 1 base and J by 6 bases, with 10 bases left in between. The CDR3 nucleotides read TGTGCCAGCAGCCAAGGAGGGGTATTCAATGAGCAGTTCTTC. Translation: CASSQGGVFNEQFF.

The chain is built from TRBV12-3 or TRBV12-4 and TRBJ2-3; 7 positions agree with TRBD2. V shed 6 bases and J 13 bases; nucleotides not matched to a gene: 10. CDR3 length: 12 amino acids. CDR3 amino acids: CASSPGPREEYF. The CDR3 region has the DNA TGTGCCAGCAGCCCCGGACCCCGGGAGGAGTATTTT.

This clonotype was observed a handful of times. This chain uses TRBV5-6 with TRBJ1-4, with 8 bases aligning to TRBD1. Losses at the gene ends were 4 bases for V and 5 bases for J; bases not matched to a gene: 16. The germline V gene encodes CDR1 SGHDT and CDR2 YYEEEE. The CDR3 sequence is 18 residues long. DNA of the CDR3: TGTGCCAGCAGCCGGATGACAGGGGCAAATGCCGCGAATGAAAAACTGTTTTTT. Translating it yields CASSRMTGANAANEKLFF.

The CDR3 bases are TGTGCCAGCAGGTCGGGACAGGACTACAATGAGCAGTTCTTC. This gives the protein CASRSGQDYNEQFF. This chain links TRBV5-5 with TRBJ2-1; 8 positions match TRBD1. The junction had 4 bases not matched to a gene; V was cut back by 5 bases and J by 3 bases. CDR1 and CDR2 (germline): SGHKS, YYEKEE (reference sequence). CDR3 length equals 14 residues. Looking up the rest from reference TRBV5-5 and TRBJ2-1 gives the full variable domain: DAGVTQSPTHLIKTRGQQVTLRCSPISGHKSVSWYQQVLGQGPQFIFQYYEKEERGRGNFPDRFSARQFPNYSSELNVNALLLGDSALYLCASRSGQDYNEQFFGPGTRLTVL.

About this clonotype itself: A much larger clone lies one base from this, so it may be a read error. The genes are TRBV11-2 and TRBJ2-4; D not certain. The CDR3 spans 15 residues. CDR1 is SGHAT and CDR2 is FQNNGV in the germline V gene. CDR3 bases: TGTACCAGCAGCTTAGAATGGCAAGGCAAAAACATTCAGTACTTC. Translation gives CTSSLEWQGKNIQYF. The full variable domain, rest sourced from reference TRBV11-2 and TRBJ2-4, is EAGVAQSPRYKIIEKRQSVAFWCNPISGHATLYWYQQILGQGPKLLIQFQNNGVVDDSQLPKDRFSAERLKGVDSTLKIQPAKLEDSAVYLCTSSLEWQGKNIQYFGAGTRLSVL.

There are a few counts of this clonotype. The V gene is TRBV6-1, the J gene TRBJ2-6; 11 bases agree with TRBD1. The CDR3 totals 17 residues. Trimming took 3 bases from V and 3 from J; bases not matched to a gene: 4. Germline assignment: CDR1 MNHNS and CDR2 SASEGT. CDR3 sequence reads: CASSDWDRGNGANVLTF. CDR3 nucleotides: TGTGCCAGCAGTGATTGGGACAGGGGGAATGGGGCCAACGTCCTGACTTTC.

This clonotype showed up many times. This chain connects TRBV7-7 to TRBJ2-3, with a tentative D call TRBD2 (7 bases). The V end lost 1 base, the J end lost 2 bases, and 13 bases lay between the germline ends. Germline V gene lookup returns CDR1 SSHAT and CDR2 FNYEAQ (reference sequence). The CDR3 consists of 16 residues. The CDR3 DNA sequence: TGTGCCAGCAGCTTAGGTTCGGGGGGCAACACAGATACGCAGTATTTT. Residues: CASSLGSGGNTDTQYF. Combining the CDR3 with reference TRBV7-7 and TRBJ2-3 gives the whole variable domain GAGVSQSPRYKVTKRGQDVTLRCDPISSHATLYWYQQALGQGPEFLTYFNYEAQPDKSGLPSDRFSAERPEGSISTLTIQRTEQRDSAMYRCASSLGSGGNTDTQYFGPGTRLTVL.

V and J are TRBV6-2 or TRBV6-3 and TRBJ2-3; TRBD1 might be the D (5 bases). CDR1 and CDR2 (germline): MNHEY, SVGEGT. V lost 0 bases, J lost 1 base, and 17 bases lay in between. The CDR3 is 18 amino acids. The CDR3 reads CASSYSSSPGIRTDTQYF. In DNA form, the CDR3 reads TGTGCCAGCAGTTACTCGAGTTCACCAGGGATTCGCACAGATACGCAGTATTTT.

The CDR3 loop reads CASSYRQGAGGYTF. CDR3 nucleotides: TGTGCCAGCAGTTATCGACAGGGGGCTGGTGGCTACACCTTC. The genes are TRBV27 and TRBJ1-2; 10 bases map to TRBD1. This CDR3 spans 14 amino acids. Germline V gene data show CDR1 as MNHEY and CDR2 as SMNVEV (reference sequence). V lost 4 bases, J lost 7 bases, and 6 bases stayed unmatched.

The V gene is TRBV7-9, the J gene TRBJ1-3; D is unclear. CDR3 length: 13 amino acids. The V end was cut by 5 bases, the J end by 2 bases, with 7 bases between. Germline V gene data show CDR1 as SEHNR and CDR2 as FQNEAQ (reference sequence). The CDR3 region is CASSPGAGNTIYF. The CDR3 coding sequence is TGTGCCAGCAGCCCGGGCGCTGGAAACACCATATATTTT.

This clonotype has at least ten counts. The J gene is TRBJ2-1, the V gene TRBV7-9; D remains ambiguous. Germline CDR1 is SEHNR and CDR2 is FQNEAQ (reference sequence). Trimming cost V 3 bases and J 2 bases, with 11 bases left between them. The CDR3 spans 15 residues. The CDR3 is CASSFQSPPYNEQFF. The CDR3 DNA follows: TGTGCCAGCAGCTTTCAGTCGCCTCCCTACAATGAGCAGTTCTTC.

This clonotype was recorded a few times. V gene TRBV6-5 combines with J gene TRBJ2-7; tentative D call: TRBD2 (5 bases). This CDR3 comprises 15 residues. The V end was cut by 10 bases, the J end by 1 base, with 20 bases between. Looked up from germline, CDR1 is MNHEY and CDR2 is SVGAGI. The CDR3 protein is CATQPRGTPSYEQYF. The CDR3 bases are TGTGCCACCCAACCCCGGGGTACCCCTTCCTACGAGCAGTACTTC.